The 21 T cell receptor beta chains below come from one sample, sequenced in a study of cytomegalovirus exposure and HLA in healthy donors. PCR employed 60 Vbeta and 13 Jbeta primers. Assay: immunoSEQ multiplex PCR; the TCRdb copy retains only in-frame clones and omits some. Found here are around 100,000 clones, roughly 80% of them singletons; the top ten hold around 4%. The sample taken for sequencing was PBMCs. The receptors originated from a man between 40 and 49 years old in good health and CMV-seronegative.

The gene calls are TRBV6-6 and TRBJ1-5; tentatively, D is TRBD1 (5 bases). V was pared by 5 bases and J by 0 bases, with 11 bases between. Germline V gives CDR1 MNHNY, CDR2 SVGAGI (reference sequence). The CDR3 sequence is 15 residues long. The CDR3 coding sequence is TGTGCCAGCAGTACGCAGGGAATTAGCAATCAGCCCCAGCATTTT. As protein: CASSTQGISNQPQHF.

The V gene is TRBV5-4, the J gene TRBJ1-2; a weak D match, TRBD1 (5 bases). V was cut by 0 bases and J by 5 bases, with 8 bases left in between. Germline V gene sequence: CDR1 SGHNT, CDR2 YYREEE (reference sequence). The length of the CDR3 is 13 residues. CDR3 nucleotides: TGTGCCAGCAGCTTGGACCAGGGTTATGGCTACACCTTC. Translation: CASSLDQGYGYTF.

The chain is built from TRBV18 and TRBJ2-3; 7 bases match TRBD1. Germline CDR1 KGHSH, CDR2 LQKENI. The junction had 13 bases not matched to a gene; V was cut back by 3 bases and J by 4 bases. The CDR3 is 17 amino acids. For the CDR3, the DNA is TGTGCCAGCTCACCGACCCGGGGCAGGGGGAATCCAGATACGCAGTATTTT. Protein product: CASSPTRGRGNPDTQYF.

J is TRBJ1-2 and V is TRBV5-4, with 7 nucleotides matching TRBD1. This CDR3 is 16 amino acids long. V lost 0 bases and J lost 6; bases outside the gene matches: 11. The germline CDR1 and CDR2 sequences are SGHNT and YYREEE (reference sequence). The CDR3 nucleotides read TGTGCCAGCAGCTTGGAGGGACAGTGGGGGAGGAATGGCTACACCTTC. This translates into CASSLEGQWGRNGYTF.

The CDR3 is CASSYSRGGREQFF. CDR3 nucleotides: TGTGCCAGCAGTTACTCTAGGGGTGGACGTGAGCAGTTCTTC. The chain combines TRBV6-6 with TRBJ2-1; a possible D gene is TRBD1 (5 bases). Per germline, CDR1 MNHNY and CDR2 SVGAGI (reference sequence). V was pared by 0 bases and J by 9 bases, with 12 bases between. The CDR3 is 14 residues long.

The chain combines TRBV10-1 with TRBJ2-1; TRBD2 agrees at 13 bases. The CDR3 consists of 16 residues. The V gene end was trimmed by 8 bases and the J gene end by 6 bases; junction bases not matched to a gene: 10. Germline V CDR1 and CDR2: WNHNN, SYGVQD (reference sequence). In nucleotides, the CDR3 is TGCGCCAGCGGAAGGGGGACTAGCGGGGCCGGCAATGAGCAGTTCTTC. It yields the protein CASGRGTSGAGNEQFF.

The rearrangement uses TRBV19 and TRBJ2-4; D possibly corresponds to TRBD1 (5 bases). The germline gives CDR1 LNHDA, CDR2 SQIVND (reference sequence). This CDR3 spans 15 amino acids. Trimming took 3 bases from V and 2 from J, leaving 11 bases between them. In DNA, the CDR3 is TGTGCCAGTAGTATCTCGGCAGGGACCAAAAACATTCAGTACTTC. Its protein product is CASSISAGTKNIQYF.

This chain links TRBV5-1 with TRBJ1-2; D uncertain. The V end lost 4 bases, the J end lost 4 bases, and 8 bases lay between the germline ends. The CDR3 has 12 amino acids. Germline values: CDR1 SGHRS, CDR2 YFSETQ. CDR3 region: CASSGEFYGYTF. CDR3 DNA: TGCGCCAGCAGCGGAGAGTTCTATGGCTACACCTTC.

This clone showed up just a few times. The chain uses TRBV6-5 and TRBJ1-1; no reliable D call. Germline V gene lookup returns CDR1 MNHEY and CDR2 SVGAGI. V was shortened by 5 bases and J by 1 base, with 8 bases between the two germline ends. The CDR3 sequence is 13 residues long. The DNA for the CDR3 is TGTGCCAGCAGTCTTCAGCGGAACACTGAAGCTTTCTTT. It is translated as CASSLQRNTEAFF.

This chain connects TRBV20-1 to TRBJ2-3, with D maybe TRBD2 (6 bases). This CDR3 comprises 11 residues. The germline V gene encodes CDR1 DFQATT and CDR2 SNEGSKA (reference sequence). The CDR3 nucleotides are TGCAGCGTATCTAGCGCAGATACGCAGTATTTT. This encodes CSVSSADTQYF.

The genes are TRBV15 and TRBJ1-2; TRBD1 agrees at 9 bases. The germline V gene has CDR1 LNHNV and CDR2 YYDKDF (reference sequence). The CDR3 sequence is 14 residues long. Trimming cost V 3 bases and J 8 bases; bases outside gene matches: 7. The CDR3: CATSSLQGAQGYTF. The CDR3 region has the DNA TGTGCCACCAGCAGTCTACAGGGGGCACAGGGCTACACCTTC.

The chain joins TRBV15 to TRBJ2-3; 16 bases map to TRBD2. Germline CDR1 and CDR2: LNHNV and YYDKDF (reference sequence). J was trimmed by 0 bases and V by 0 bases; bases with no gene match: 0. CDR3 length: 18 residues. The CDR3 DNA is TGTGCCACCAGCAGAGAGGGACTAGCGGGGGGGAGCACAGATACGCAGTATTTT. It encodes CATSREGLAGGSTDTQYF.

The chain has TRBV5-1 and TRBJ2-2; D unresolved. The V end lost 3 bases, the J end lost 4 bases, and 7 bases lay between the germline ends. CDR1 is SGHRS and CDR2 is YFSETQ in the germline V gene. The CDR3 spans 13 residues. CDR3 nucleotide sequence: TGCGCCAGCAGCTCCGGTCTCACCGGGGAGCTGTTTTTT. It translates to CASSSGLTGELFF.

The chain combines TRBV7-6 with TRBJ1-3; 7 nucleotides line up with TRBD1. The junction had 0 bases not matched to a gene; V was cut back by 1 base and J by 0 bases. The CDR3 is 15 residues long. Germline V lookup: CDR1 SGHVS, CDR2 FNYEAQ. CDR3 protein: CASSLDRGSGNTIYF. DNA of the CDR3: TGTGCCAGCAGCTTAGACAGGGGCTCTGGAAACACCATATATTTT.

CDR3 DNA: TGTGCCAGCAGCTCTTCCCCGGGACTAGCGGGGGGAACCCAGTACTTC. This codes for CASSSSPGLAGGTQYF. This chain uses TRBV11-2 with TRBJ2-5; TRBD2 agrees at 15 bases. Germline V CDR1 and CDR2: SGHAT, FQNNGV. Unmatched junction bases numbered 8, after V lost 4 bases and J lost 8 bases. The CDR3 has 16 residues.

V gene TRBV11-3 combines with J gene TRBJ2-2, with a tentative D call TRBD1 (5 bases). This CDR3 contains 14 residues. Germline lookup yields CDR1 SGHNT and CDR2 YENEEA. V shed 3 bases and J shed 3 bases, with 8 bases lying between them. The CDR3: CASSFSRDTGELFF. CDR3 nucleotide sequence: TGTGCCAGCAGCTTCTCCAGGGACACCGGGGAGCTGTTTTTT.

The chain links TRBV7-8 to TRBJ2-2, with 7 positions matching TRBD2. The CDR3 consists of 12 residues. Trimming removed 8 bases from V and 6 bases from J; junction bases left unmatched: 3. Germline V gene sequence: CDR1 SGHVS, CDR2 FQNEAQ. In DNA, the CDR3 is TGTGCCAGCTGGGGGGGGGCCGGGGAGCTGTTTTTT. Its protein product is CASWGGAGELFF.

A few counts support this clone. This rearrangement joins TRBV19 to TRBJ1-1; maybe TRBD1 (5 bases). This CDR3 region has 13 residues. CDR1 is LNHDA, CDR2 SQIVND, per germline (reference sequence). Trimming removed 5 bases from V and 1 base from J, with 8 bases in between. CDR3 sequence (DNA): TGTGCCAGTAGTGTACAGGAGAACACTGAAGCTTTCTTT. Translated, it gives CASSVQENTEAFF.

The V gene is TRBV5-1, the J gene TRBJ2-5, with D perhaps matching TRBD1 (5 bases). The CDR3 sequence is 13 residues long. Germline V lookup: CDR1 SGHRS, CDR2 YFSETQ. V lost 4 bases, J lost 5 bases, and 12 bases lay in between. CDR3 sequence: CASSQGYLETQYF. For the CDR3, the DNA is TGCGCCAGCAGCCAGGGATACTTGGAGACCCAGTACTTC.

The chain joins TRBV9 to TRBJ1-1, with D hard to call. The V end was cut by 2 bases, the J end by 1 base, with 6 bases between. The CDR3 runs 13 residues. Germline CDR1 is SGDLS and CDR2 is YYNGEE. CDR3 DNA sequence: TGTGCCAGCAGCGTTCAGGCGAACACTGAAGCTTTCTTT. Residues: CASSVQANTEAFF.

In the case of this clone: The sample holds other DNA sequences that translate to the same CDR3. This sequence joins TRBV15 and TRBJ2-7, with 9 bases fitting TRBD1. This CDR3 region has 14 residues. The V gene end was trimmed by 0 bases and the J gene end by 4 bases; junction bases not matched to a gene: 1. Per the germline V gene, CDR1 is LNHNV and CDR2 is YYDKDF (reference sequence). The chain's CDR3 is CATSREGTGYEQYF. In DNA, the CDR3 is TGTGCCACCAGCAGAGAAGGGACAGGGTACGAGCAGTACTTC.